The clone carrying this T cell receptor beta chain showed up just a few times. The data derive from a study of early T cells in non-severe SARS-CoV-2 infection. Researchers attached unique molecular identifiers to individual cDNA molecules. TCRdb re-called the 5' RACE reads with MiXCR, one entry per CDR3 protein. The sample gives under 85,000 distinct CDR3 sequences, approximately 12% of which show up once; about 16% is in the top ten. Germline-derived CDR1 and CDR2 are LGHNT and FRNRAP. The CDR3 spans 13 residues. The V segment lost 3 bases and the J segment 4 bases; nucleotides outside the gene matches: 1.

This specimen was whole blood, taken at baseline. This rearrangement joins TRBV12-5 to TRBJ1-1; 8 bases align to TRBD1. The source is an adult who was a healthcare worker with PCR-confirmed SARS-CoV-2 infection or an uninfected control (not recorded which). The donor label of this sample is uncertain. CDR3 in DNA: TGTGCTAGTGGTTTCACAGGGGGCACTGAAGCTTTCTTT. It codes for CASGFTGGTEAFF.